Below, 28 T cell receptor beta chains from the same sample are listed, as sequenced in a study of T cells in Graves' hyperthyroidism and ophthalmopathy. Amplification yielded TCR beta CDR3 regions, with RNA transcripts as the source. A set of HTBI primers served as the primers for a first-round RT-PCR of the TCR CDR3. TCRdb reanalysed the multiplex PCR reads using MiXCR and keeps one entry per CDR3 protein. This table holds about 560,000 distinct CDR3 sequences, 16% found once. The source material was blood. These receptors all come from a woman aged 18 to 35 with Graves' hyperthyroidism.

This clonotype was found a few times. This chain connects TRBV3-1 to TRBJ2-3, with D possibly matching TRBD1 (5 bases). This CDR3 contains 15 residues. V lost 0 bases to trimming and J lost 2 bases, with 9 bases between them. CDR1 is LGHDT, CDR2 YNNKEL, per germline (reference sequence). The CDR3 loop is CASSQEDISTDTQYF. The CDR3 DNA reads as TGTGCCAGCAGCCAAGAGGACATCTCCACAGATACGCAGTATTTT.

In this sample, this clonotype turned up a few times. The gene calls are TRBV10-2 and TRBJ2-1, with D possibly TRBD2 on 6 matching bases. There are 14 residues in the CDR3. Germline CDR1 is WSHSY and CDR2 is SAAADI. V was clipped by 8 bases and J by 0 bases, with 11 bases between them. The CDR3 region has the DNA TGCGCCAGCCTGACTAGTCTCTCCTACAATGAGCAGTTCTTC. Its translation: CASLTSLSYNEQFF.

At least ten counts were recorded for this clonotype. V gene TRBV2 combines with J gene TRBJ1-5; D is uncertain. The CDR3 contains 14 residues. Germline assignment: CDR1 SNHLY and CDR2 FYNNEI. V lost 4 bases and J lost 5, with 12 bases in between. CDR3 sequence reads: CASSGLAADQPQHF. The DNA for the CDR3 is TGTGCCAGCAGTGGTCTGGCGGCCGATCAGCCCCAGCATTTT.

This clonotype has at least ten counts. The V call is TRBV20-1, the J call TRBJ2-1, with unresolved D. Germline V gene lookup returns CDR1 DFQATT and CDR2 SNEGSKA (reference sequence). Trimming removed 7 bases at V and 4 bases at J, with 11 bases between. The CDR3 is made up of 12 amino acids. CDR3 region: CSGMGGYNEQFF. For the CDR3, the DNA is TGCAGTGGGATGGGCGGTTACAATGAGCAGTTCTTC.

Note on this clonotype: This may arise from a read error, as a much more abundant clone is one base away. This CDR3 reads CASSYDGQGPYEQFF. CDR3 nucleotide sequence: TGTGCCAGCAGTTACGACGGACAGGGACCCTACGAGCAGTTCTTC. The V call is TRBV6-2 or TRBV6-3, the J call TRBJ2-7, with TRBD1 identical over 8 bases. The DNA end favors TRBJ2-1, so the J call may be wrong. The germline V gene encodes CDR1 MNHEY and CDR2 SVGEGT. The CDR3 is made up of 15 amino acids.

Many counts were recorded for this clonotype. The chain is built from TRBV7-2 and TRBJ2-1; TRBD2 aligns across 11 bases. The V gene's germline CDR1 is SGHTA and CDR2 FQGNSA. V dropped 1 base and J dropped 5; count of bases not matched to a gene: 7. CDR3 length equals 17 residues. CDR3 region: CASSLGSLAGENNEQFF. Here the CDR3 DNA reads TGTGCCAGCAGCTTAGGGTCACTAGCGGGAGAGAACAATGAGCAGTTCTTC.

This clonotype has at least ten counts. J is TRBJ2-7 and V is TRBV6-2 or TRBV6-3; 9 bases fit TRBD2. This CDR3 comprises 16 residues. Per the germline V gene, CDR1 is MNHEY and CDR2 is SVGEGT. V lost 7 bases and J lost 6; bases outside the gene matches: 16. The CDR3 nucleotides are TGTGCCAGCAAACCCGGAGCAGGGACTAGCCTGCTCGAGCAGTACTTC. Translation gives CASKPGAGTSLLEQYF.

This clonotype has more than one count but fewer than ten. V and J are TRBV28 and TRBJ1-1; D uncertain. CDR3 size: 12 residues. Trimming shortened V by 6 bases and J by 9 bases, and 14 bases separated the two germline ends. Per the germline V gene, CDR1 is MDHEN and CDR2 is SYDVKM. CDR3 sequence: CASRVTASQAFF. The DNA for the CDR3 is TGTGCCAGCAGAGTGACGGCGTCTCAAGCTTTCTTT.

This clonotype came up many times. The chain has TRBV3-1 and TRBJ2-2; 7 bases agree with TRBD1. The CDR3 totals 16 residues. Germline CDR1 LGHDT, CDR2 YNNKEL (reference sequence). V lost 4 bases, J lost 0 bases, and 5 bases stayed unmatched. The CDR3 loop is CASSPGTASNTGELFF. In DNA form, the CDR3 reads TGTGCCAGCAGCCCCGGGACAGCATCGAACACCGGGGAGCTGTTTTTT.

The chain is built from TRBV4-1 and TRBJ2-3; 9 bases are shared with TRBD2. CDR3 length equals 15 residues. V gave up 3 bases and J gave up 4 bases; unmatched junction bases: 5. From germline, CDR1 is MGHRA and CDR2 YSYEKL. CDR3 region: CASSQLAGTADTQYF. The CDR3 DNA follows: TGCGCCAGCAGCCAGCTAGCGGGAACTGCAGATACGCAGTATTTT.

Comments on this clonotype: This could be a read error, since a much larger clone is one nucleotide away. J is TRBJ2-7 and V is TRBV10-3; 7 bases line up with TRBD1. J gave up 9 bases and V 10 bases, and 9 bases lay outside the gene matches. This CDR3 contains 11 residues. Germline CDR1 and CDR2: ENHRY and SYGVKD. The CDR3 loop is CASTTGFGQYF. CDR3 bases: TGTGCCAGCACGACAGGGTTCGGGCAGTACTTC.

This clonotype was observed a handful of times. The genes are TRBV7-9 and TRBJ1-1; D may be TRBD1 (6 bases). V dropped 1 base and J dropped 0 bases, with 12 bases sitting between them. Germline CDR1 SEHNR, CDR2 FQNEAQ (reference sequence). The CDR3 is made up of 16 amino acids. CDR3: CASSLGTDPLNTEAFF. In DNA form, the CDR3 reads TGTGCCAGCAGCTTAGGGACAGACCCTTTGAACACTGAAGCTTTCTTT.

The chain joins TRBV28 to TRBJ2-7; D unresolved. The CDR3 is 14 amino acids. V was cut by 8 bases and J by 5 bases, with 19 bases left in between. The V gene's germline CDR1 is MDHEN and CDR2 SYDVKM. This chain's CDR3 is CASANFTSLHEQYF. DNA of the CDR3: TGTGCCAGCGCCAATTTCACTTCCCTCCACGAGCAGTACTTC.

Notes on this clonotype: This may come from a read error, since a much larger clone is one base off. This chain uses TRBV16 with TRBJ2-7, with 7 bases aligning to TRBD2. This CDR3 is built from 15 residues. V was clipped by 6 bases and J by 3 bases; unmatched bases: 11. Germline CDR1 KGHSY, CDR2 FQNENV. The CDR3 is CASRPFTGGSYEQYF. As DNA, the CDR3 is TGTGCCAGCAGACCCTTTACCGGGGGGAGCTACGAGCAGTACTTC.

This clonotype was seen many times. The V gene is TRBV4-2, the J gene TRBJ2-7, with TRBD2 as a possible D gene (6 bases). CDR1 and CDR2 (germline): LGHNA, YNFKEQ. This CDR3 comprises 15 residues. V dropped 0 bases and J dropped 4 bases, with 13 bases sitting between them. The CDR3, as DNA: TGTGCCAGCAGCCAAGATCGGGGGACGGCGTACGAGCAGTACTTC. Its protein is CASSQDRGTAYEQYF.

The gene calls are TRBV6-2 or TRBV6-3 and TRBJ1-2, with 7 bases that match TRBD1. The germline V gene has CDR1 MNHEY and CDR2 SVGEGT. This CDR3 region has 17 residues. V shed 6 bases, J shed 7 bases, and the junction held 20 bases outside the gene matches. The CDR3 DNA sequence: TGTGCCAGCAGACAATCAACCGGGACAGAGAGTTTTTTTGGCTACACCTTC. Encoded protein: CASRQSTGTESFFGYTF.

The chain uses TRBV4-1 and TRBJ2-3, with 7 bases matching TRBD2. Germline V gene sequence: CDR1 MGHRA, CDR2 YSYEKL. The CDR3 contains 15 residues. Trimming removed 0 bases from V and 1 base from J; junction bases left unmatched: 1. CDR3 coding DNA: TGCGCCAGCAGCCAAGAAACTAGCGGCACAGATACGCAGTATTTT. This encodes CASSQETSGTDTQYF.

In its sample, this clonotype was seen many times. The chain is built from TRBV12-3 or TRBV12-4 and TRBJ1-5, with D perhaps matching TRBD1 (5 bases). The CDR3 is 14 amino acids. With 8 bases removed from V and 5 bases from J, the gap between germline ends came to 16 bases. The CDR3 DNA reads TGTGCCAGCCGACCTCTAGGGGAGGATCAGCCCCAGCATTTT. Amino acid sequence: CASRPLGEDQPQHF.

V is TRBV29-1 and J is TRBJ2-1, with D possibly called TRBD1 or TRBD2 (5 bases each). Trimming removed 5 bases from V and 0 bases from J, with 23 bases in between. The CDR3 runs 18 residues. Germline assignment: CDR1 SQVTM and CDR2 ANQGSEA. The CDR3 protein is CSVRGVGKRLSSYNEQFF. The CDR3 coding sequence is TGCAGCGTTAGGGGAGTCGGGAAGAGATTAAGCTCCTACAATGAGCAGTTCTTC.

The chain is built from TRBV7-9 and TRBJ1-2; TRBD1 matches 7 bases. V lost 4 bases to trimming and J lost 3 bases; unmatched junction nucleotides: 8. The CDR3 extends over 15 amino acids. The germline gives CDR1 SEHNR, CDR2 FQNEAQ (reference sequence). The CDR3 DNA reads TGTGCCAGCAGCTACTACCCCGGACAGGACTATGGCTACACCTTC. Encoded protein: CASSYYPGQDYGYTF.

This clonotype turned up a few times. This rearrangement joins TRBV6-5 to TRBJ2-3; no reliable D call. V dropped 4 bases and J dropped 4 bases, with 15 bases sitting between them. The CDR3 covers 15 residues. The germline CDR1 and CDR2 sequences are MNHEY and SVGAGI. DNA of the CDR3: TGTGCCAGCAGTTCGGATAACTCCCGCCCAGATACGCAGTATTTT. Translation gives CASSSDNSRPDTQYF.

In its sample, this clonotype was seen many times. The rearrangement uses TRBV7-9 and TRBJ2-1; unclear D gene. Germline CDR1 SEHNR, CDR2 FQNEAQ (reference sequence). Trimming pared 5 bases from V and 0 bases from J, leaving 17 bases between. The CDR3 has 17 residues. CDR3 bases: TGTGCCAGCAGCCCCATGACTCTCCTTAGCTCCTACAATGAGCAGTTCTTC. This gives the protein CASSPMTLLSSYNEQFF.

The V and J genes are TRBV6-2 or TRBV6-3 and TRBJ1-6; D possibly corresponds to TRBD1 (6 bases). The CDR3 sequence is 15 residues long. The germline V and J ends were trimmed by 5 bases and 10 bases, with 18 bases remaining between them. The germline gives CDR1 MNHEY, CDR2 SVGEGT. CDR3 protein: CASSPGAGAVSPLHF. CDR3 coding DNA: TGTGCCAGCAGTCCGGGGGCAGGGGCGGTATCACCCCTCCACTTT.

This clonotype was observed at least ten times. This rearrangement joins TRBV20-1 to TRBJ1-2; no reliable D call. The germline gives CDR1 DFQATT, CDR2 SNEGSKA (reference sequence). This CDR3 has 11 amino acids. V lost 6 bases and J lost 8, with 13 bases in between. CDR3 sequence: CSARTEGGYTF. The DNA of the CDR3 is TGCAGTGCCAGGACCGAAGGGGGCTACACCTTC.

This clonotype was seen repeatedly, ten times or more. This chain uses TRBV3-1 with TRBJ1-5; TRBD1 is a possible D gene (5 bases). V lost 3 bases and J lost 5, with 11 bases in between. CDR3 size: 14 residues. Germline loops: CDR1 LGHDT, CDR2 YNNKEL (reference sequence). The CDR3 loop is CASSQGQGYQPQHF. CDR3 nucleotide sequence: TGTGCCAGCAGCCAGGGTCAGGGTTATCAGCCCCAGCATTTT.

This clonotype was observed at least ten times. The V and J genes are TRBV7-6 and TRBJ2-5, with 11 bases lining up with TRBD2. V lost 1 base and J lost 1; bases outside the gene matches: 5. The CDR3 loop spans 17 amino acids. Germline values: CDR1 SGHVS, CDR2 FNYEAQ. CDR3 DNA: TGTGCCAGCAGCTTAGTTACTAGCGGGAGTCGCCAAGAGACCCAGTACTTC. Translating it yields CASSLVTSGSRQETQYF.

This clonotype was seen repeatedly, ten times or more. The chain is built from TRBV28 and TRBJ2-5; TRBD1 aligns across 7 bases. CDR3 size: 13 residues. Germline V gene lookup returns CDR1 MDHEN and CDR2 SYDVKM. Trimming took 3 bases from V and 6 from J; bases not matched to a gene: 4. CDR3 nucleotides: TGTGCCAGCAGTTTGACAGGGAAACAGACCCAGTACTTC. Translation gives CASSLTGKQTQYF.

This clonotype was observed a few times. This rearrangement joins TRBV12-3 or TRBV12-4 to TRBJ2-2, with 7 nucleotides matching TRBD1. The CDR3 is 15 residues long. The V segment lost 5 bases and the J segment 6 bases; nucleotides outside the gene matches: 9. Here the CDR3 reads CASSHNRGRAGELFF. CDR3 in DNA: TGTGCCAGCAGTCATAACAGGGGACGCGCCGGGGAGCTGTTTTTT.